Included here is one T cell receptor beta chain sequence, with context. Antigen unknown. This sample is part of a study of vaccination effects on CD4 cells after COVID-19. Ahead of sequencing, the ViraFEST assay grew antigen-specific CD4+ T cells using viral peptide pools. Around day 10 of culture, CD4+ T cells were separated out. People in the vaccine group had not been infected with SARS-CoV-2 before, and their nucleocapsid antibodies were negative. Produced via immunoSEQ multiplex PCR; TCRdb's table is partial and in-frame only. Here the sample spans tens of thousands of clones, 65% to 85% being singletons. The ends were cut back, 6 bases at V and 3 bases at J, with 11 bases in the middle. CDR1 is MNHNS, CDR2 SASEGT, per germline. CDR3 length: 13 amino acids.

The clonotype comes from a human donor who received a COVID-19 vaccine. This chain uses TRBV6-1 with TRBJ1-1; D remains ambiguous. The sample here was CD4+ T cells from PBMCs cultured with HCoV-NL63 spike peptides, taken before COVID-19 vaccination. CDR3 sequence (DNA): TGTGCCAGCAGGTCAGGCGTGGACACTGAAGCTTTCTTT. Translated, it gives CASRSGVDTEAFF.